This T cell receptor beta chain originates from a study of monozygotic twins with inflammatory bowel disease. The UMIs contained a 6-nucleotide sample barcode. They were added by template switching during cDNA synthesis. Reanalyzing the 5' RACE reads, TCRdb keeps one entry per CDR3 protein, without DNA. The repertoire shows around 410,000 distinct CDR3 sequences; the top ten hold 2% to 3%. Study outcomes and limitations: IBD patients showed reduced TCRbeta diversity (inverse Simpson) versus healthy co-twins. Distinguishing T cell subtypes was not possible.

Notes on this clonotype: Its antigen is currently unknown.

The germline CDR1 and CDR2 sequences are DFQATT and SNEGSKA (reference sequence). The CDR3 has 16 residues. This chain links TRBV20-1 with TRBJ2-1; lacking DNA, the TRBD1 call made by TCRdb goes unchecked. This TCR was recovered from a human donor with ulcerative colitis or Crohn's disease, or a healthy co-twin of an affected twin (not recorded which). Source material: blood. CDR3 loop: CSARDLERGDYNEQFF.